This T cell receptor (beta chain) was recorded in a study of tumor and adjacent non-tumor tissue in lung cancer. Overall study: Samples averaged roughly 4.2 million productive TCRbeta reads each. Whole-study results and caveats: Tumor tissue had significantly higher TCR diversity than normal lung.

The library came from three nested PCR rounds adapted from ARM-PCR protocols. Via MiXCR, TCRdb re-called the multiplex PCR reads, giving one row per CDR3 protein. The table records 70,000 to 90,000 distinct CDR3 sequences, 65% to 90% of them present only once. Remarks on this clonotype: What it recognizes is unknown.

RNA was extracted from bulk tissue without any cell sorting. This CDR3 contains 14 residues. The germline V gene encodes CDR1 SGHNT and CDR2 YENEEA. Trimming stripped 4 bases from V and 6 bases from J, with 15 bases between. Sequenced material: lung tumor tissue. The chain combines TRBV11-3 with TRBJ1-1; D gene unclear. This TCR came from a woman between 45 and 65 years old with non-small cell lung cancer. The CDR3 loop is CASSSGRGTAEAFF. The CDR3 region has the DNA TGTGCCAGCAGCTCCGGTCGGGGTACCGCTGAAGCTTTCTTT. Variable domain in full (rest from reference TRBV11-3 and TRBJ1-1): EAGVVQSPRYKIIEKKQPVAFWCNPISGHNTLYWYLQNLGQGPELLIRYENEEAVDDSQLPKDRFSAERLKGVDSTLKIQPAELGDSAVYLCASSSGRGTAEAFFGQGTRLTVV.